The T cell receptor (beta chain) under discussion was sequenced for a study of blood T cell repertoires in COVID-19. At the level of the study: In each case, the material was cDNA or gDNA derived from T cells, B-cell-depleted T cells, or PBMCs.

Trimming at V came to 6 bases and at J to 2 bases, leaving 16 bases not matched to a gene. The CDR3 is 17 amino acids. Germline V CDR1 and CDR2: SGHVS, FNYEAQ. Methods used by the authors: Amplification from reference gene primers served as the basis for estimated nucleated cell counts. Sequenced by immunoSEQ multiplex PCR; TCRdb stores in-frame clones only, minus some. The D gene and trimming were derived from the DNA, and the V and J assignments and clone size from that table. Of 150,000 to 200,000 clones detected, approximately 87% appear once; the ten largest clones hold 3.7%. Sequencing was carried out using peripheral blood. The clonotype originates from a man between 18 and 29 years old with active or convalescent COVID-19. The chain uses TRBV7-6 and TRBJ2-7, with 7 bases fitting TRBD2. CDR3 sequence: CASRPAQSGGQTYEQYF. The CDR3 bases are TGTGCCAGCAGACCTGCCCAATCGGGAGGCCAGACCTACGAGCAGTACTTC.